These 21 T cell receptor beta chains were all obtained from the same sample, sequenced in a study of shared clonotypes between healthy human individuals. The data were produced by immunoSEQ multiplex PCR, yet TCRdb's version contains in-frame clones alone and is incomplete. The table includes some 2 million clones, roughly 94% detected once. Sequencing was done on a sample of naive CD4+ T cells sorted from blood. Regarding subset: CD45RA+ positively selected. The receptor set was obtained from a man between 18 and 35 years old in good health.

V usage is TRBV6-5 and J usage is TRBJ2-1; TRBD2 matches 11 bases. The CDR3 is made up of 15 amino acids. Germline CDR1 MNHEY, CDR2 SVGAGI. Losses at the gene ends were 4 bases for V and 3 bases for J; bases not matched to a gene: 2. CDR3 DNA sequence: TGTGCCAGCAGTTCGACTAGCGGGGACTACAATGAGCAGTTCTTC. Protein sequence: CASSSTSGDYNEQFF.

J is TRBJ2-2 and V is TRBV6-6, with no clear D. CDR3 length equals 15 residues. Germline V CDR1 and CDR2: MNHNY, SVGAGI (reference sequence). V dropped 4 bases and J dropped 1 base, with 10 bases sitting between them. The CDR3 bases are TGTGCCAGCAGTTCCCCGAGTAGGAACACCGGGGAGCTGTTTTTT. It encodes CASSSPSRNTGELFF.

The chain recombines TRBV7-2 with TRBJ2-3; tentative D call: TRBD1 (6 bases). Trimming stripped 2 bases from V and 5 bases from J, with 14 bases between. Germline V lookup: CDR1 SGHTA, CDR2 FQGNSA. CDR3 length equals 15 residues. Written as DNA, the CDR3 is TGTGCCAGCAGCTTATCAGGGGTGAATAAAGATACGCAGTATTTT. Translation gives CASSLSGVNKDTQYF.

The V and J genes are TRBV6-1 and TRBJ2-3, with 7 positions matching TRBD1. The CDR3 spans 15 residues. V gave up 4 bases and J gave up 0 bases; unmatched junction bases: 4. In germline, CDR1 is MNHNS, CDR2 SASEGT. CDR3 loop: CASSGPGQSTDTQYF. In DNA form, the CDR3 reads TGTGCCAGCAGTGGCCCGGGACAGAGCACAGATACGCAGTATTTT.

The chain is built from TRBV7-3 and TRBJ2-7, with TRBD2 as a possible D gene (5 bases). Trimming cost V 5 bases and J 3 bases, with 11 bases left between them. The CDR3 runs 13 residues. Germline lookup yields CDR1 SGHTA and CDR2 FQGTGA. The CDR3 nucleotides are TGTGCCAGCAGCCCGACTCGGGACTACGAGCAGTACTTC. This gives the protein CASSPTRDYEQYF.

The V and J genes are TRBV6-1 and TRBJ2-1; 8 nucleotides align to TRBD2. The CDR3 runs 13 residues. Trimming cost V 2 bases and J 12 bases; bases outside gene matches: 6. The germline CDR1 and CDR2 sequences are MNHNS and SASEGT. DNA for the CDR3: TGTGCCAGCAGTGAATCTCCGGGACTAGGGCAGTTCTTC. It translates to CASSESPGLGQFF.

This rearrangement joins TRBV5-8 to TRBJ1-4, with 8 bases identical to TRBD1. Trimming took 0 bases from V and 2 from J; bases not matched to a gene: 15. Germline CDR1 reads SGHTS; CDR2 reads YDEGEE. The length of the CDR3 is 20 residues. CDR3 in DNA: TGTGCCAGCAGCTTGGTGTTATGGACAGGGAATTTAGTGACTAATGAAAAACTGTTTTTT. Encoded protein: CASSLVLWTGNLVTNEKLFF.

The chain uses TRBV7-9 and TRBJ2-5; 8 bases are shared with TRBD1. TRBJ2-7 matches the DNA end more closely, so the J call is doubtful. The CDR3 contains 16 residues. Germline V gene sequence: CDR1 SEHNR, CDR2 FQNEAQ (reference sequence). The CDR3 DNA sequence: TGTGCCAGCAGCTTAGTAGTGACAGGGGCCTCCTACGAGCAGTACTTC. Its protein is CASSLVVTGASYEQYF.

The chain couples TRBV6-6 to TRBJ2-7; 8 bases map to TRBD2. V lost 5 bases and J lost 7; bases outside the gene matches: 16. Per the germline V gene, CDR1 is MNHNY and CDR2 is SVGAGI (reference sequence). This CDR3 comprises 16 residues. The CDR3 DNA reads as TGTGCCAGCAGTCCCCCGGCAGGCGGGGGGAAAGAGGAGCAGTACTTC. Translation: CASSPPAGGGKEEQYF.

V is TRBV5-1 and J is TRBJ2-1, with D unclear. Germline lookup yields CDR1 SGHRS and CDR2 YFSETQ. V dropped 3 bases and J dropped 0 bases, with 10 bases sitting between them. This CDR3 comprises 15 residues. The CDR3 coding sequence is TGCGCCAGCAGCTACGATTATAGCTCCTACAATGAGCAGTTCTTC. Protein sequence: CASSYDYSSYNEQFF.

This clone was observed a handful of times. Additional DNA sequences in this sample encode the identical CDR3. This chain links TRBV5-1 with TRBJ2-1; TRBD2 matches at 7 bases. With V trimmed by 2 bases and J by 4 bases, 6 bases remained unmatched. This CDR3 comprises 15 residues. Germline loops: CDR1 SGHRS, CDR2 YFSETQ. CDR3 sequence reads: CASSFGASGYNEQFF. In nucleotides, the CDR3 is TGCGCCAGCAGCTTTGGGGCTAGCGGATACAATGAGCAGTTCTTC.

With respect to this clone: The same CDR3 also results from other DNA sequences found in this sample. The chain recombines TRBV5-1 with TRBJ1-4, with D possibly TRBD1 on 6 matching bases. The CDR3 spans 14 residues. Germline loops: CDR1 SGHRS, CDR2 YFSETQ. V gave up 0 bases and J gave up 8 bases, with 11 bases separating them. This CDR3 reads CASSLAGQGEKLFF. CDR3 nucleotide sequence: TGCGCCAGCAGCTTGGCGGGACAAGGCGAAAAACTGTTTTTT.

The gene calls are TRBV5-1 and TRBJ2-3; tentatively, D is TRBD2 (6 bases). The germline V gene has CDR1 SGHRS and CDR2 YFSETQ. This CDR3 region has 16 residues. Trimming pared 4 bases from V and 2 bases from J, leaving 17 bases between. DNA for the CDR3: TGCGCCAGCAGCCGCGGGGAACTAGGCAACACAGATACGCAGTATTTT. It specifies CASSRGELGNTDTQYF.

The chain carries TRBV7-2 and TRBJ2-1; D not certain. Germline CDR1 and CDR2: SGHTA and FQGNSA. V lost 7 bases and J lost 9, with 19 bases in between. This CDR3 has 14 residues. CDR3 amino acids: CASIFQVGAVEQFF. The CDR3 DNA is TGTGCCAGCATCTTCCAGGTGGGTGCGGTTGAGCAGTTCTTC.

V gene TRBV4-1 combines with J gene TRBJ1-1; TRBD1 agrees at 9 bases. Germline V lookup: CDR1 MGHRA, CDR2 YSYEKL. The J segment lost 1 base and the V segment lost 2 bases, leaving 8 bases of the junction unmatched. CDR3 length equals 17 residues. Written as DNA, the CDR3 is TGCGCCAGCAGCCAACCCTCCCCGGGACAGGGGAACACTGAAGCTTTCTTT. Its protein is CASSQPSPGQGNTEAFF.

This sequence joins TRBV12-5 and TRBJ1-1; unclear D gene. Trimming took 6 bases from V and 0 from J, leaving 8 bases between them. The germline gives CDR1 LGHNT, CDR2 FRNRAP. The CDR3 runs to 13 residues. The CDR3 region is CASGADLNTEAFF. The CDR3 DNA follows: TGTGCTAGTGGGGCTGACCTGAACACTGAAGCTTTCTTT.

In DNA, the CDR3 is TGCGCCAGCAGCTCGCCAAGCCGAGGGGATACGCAGTATTTT. Its translation: CASSSPSRGDTQYF. The V gene is TRBV5-1, the J gene TRBJ2-3; tentative D call: TRBD2 (5 bases). The CDR3 length is 14 residues. V gave up 3 bases and J gave up 6 bases, with 14 bases separating them. CDR1 SGHRS and CDR2 YFSETQ come from the germline V gene. Full variable domain (rest looked up from reference TRBV5-1 and TRBJ2-3): KAGVTQTPRYLIKTRGQQVTLSCSPISGHRSVSWYQQTPGQGLQFLFEYFSETQRNKGNFPGRFSGRQFSNSRSEMNVSTLELGDSALYLCASSSPSRGDTQYFGPGTRLTVL.

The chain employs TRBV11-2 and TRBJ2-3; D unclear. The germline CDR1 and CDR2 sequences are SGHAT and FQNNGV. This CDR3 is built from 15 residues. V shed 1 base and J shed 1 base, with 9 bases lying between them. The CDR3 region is CASSLGDVGTDTQYF. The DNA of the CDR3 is TGTGCCAGCAGCTTAGGAGATGTCGGCACAGATACGCAGTATTTT.

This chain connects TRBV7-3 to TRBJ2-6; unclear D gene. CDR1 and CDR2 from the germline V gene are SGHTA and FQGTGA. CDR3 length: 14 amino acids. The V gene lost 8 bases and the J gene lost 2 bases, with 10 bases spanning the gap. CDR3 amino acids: CASASNTGANVLTF. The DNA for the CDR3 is TGTGCCAGCGCCAGTAACACTGGGGCCAACGTCCTGACTTTC.

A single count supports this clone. CDR3 amino acids: CARDTGTGATGELFF. The CDR3 nucleotides read TGTGCCAGGGACACCGGGACAGGGGCCACCGGGGAGCTGTTTTTT. The rearrangement uses TRBV6-5 and TRBJ2-2, with 10 bases that match TRBD1. Looked up from germline, CDR1 is MNHEY and CDR2 is SVGAGI. This CDR3 spans 15 amino acids. Unmatched junction bases numbered 8, after V lost 9 bases and J lost 4 bases.

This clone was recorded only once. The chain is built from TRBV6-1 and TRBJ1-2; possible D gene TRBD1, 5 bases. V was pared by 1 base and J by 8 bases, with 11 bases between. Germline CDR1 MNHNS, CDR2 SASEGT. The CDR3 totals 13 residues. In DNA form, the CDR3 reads TGTGCCAGCAGTGAAGAGGCAGGGCCAGGCTACACCTTC. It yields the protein CASSEEAGPGYTF.